A single sample is the source of the 3 T cell receptor beta chains below, sequenced in a study of graft-versus-host responses after intestinal transplantation. The assay was immunoSEQ multiplex PCR, and TCRdb's table has in-frame clones only and misses some. There are around 10,000 clones in the sample; about a third occur only once, and under 2% lies in the top ten. The material sequenced was alloreactive CD4+ T cells from a mixed lymphocyte reaction culture, taken before transplantation. Documented subset: CFSE-low proliferating T cells sorted from roughly six-day pre-transplant mixed lymphocyte reaction (GvH or HvG direction). The source is a human patient who was an organ donor for intestinal transplantation.

This sequence joins TRBV5-1 and TRBJ1-2; no clear D gene. Germline lookup yields CDR1 SGHRS and CDR2 YFSETQ. V lost 0 bases and J lost 4, with 7 bases in between. This CDR3 has 13 amino acids. The CDR3 DNA sequence: TGCGCCAGCAGCTTGGGCGGGAGCTATGGCTACACCTTC. Protein: CASSLGGSYGYTF.

This clone was found a few times. This sequence joins TRBV27 and TRBJ2-7, with 10 bases aligning to TRBD2. The junction had 4 bases not matched to a gene; V was cut back by 4 bases and J by 7 bases. Germline CDR1 and CDR2: MNHEY and SMNVEV (reference sequence). The CDR3 sequence is 13 residues long. The DNA of the CDR3 is TGTGCCAGCAGTTCTAGCGGGGGTTTTGAGCAGTACTTC. It is translated as CASSSSGGFEQYF.

This chain uses TRBV18 with TRBJ2-4, with D possibly being TRBD2 (5 bases). V lost 0 bases and J 8 bases, leaving 11 bases between the germline ends. This CDR3 contains 14 residues. The germline V gene encodes CDR1 KGHSH and CDR2 LQKENI. The CDR3 nucleotides are TGTGCCAGCTCACCACCGAGCGGTGTAGACATTCAGTACTTC. This encodes CASSPPSGVDIQYF.